The entry below gives a single T cell receptor beta chain sequence along with its context. The CDR3 is 15 amino acids. V shed 2 bases, J shed 1 base, and the junction held 4 bases outside the gene matches. Germline lookup yields CDR1 DFQATT and CDR2 SNEGSKA (reference sequence). TCRdb ran MiXCR on the 5' RACE reads and lists one entry per CDR3 protein. The table records about 520,000 distinct CDR3 sequences, 20% to 25% of them present only once. This record belongs to a study of identical twins. These same records also appear under a second study, on T cells expressing NK-cell markers.

This chain links TRBV20-1 with TRBJ2-3; TRBD2 agrees at 9 bases. The TCR sequence derives from a woman under 30 in good health. Sequencing was carried out using CD4+ T cells sorted from blood. CDR3 protein: CSARTSGWGTDTQYF. The CDR3 DNA is TGCAGTGCTAGAACTAGCGGGTGGGGCACAGATACGCAGTATTTT.